This entry lists 30 T cell receptor beta chains sequenced from one sample in a study of cytomegalovirus exposure and HLA in healthy donors (dated 2017 in TCRdb). Libraries were built with the immunoSEQ multiplex PCR assay. For the multiplex PCR, a mixture combining 60 forward primers for TCR Vbeta segments and 13 reverse primers for TCR Jbeta segments was used. TCRdb obtained this table from immuneACCESS and retained in-frame rearrangements with V and J assigned. These tables miss some clones; where compared with another copy, unresolved V genes account for less than half of the shortfall, and the remainder is unexplained. Across this sample there are under 250,000 clones, with approximately 82% seen only once. The biggest ten clones account for approximately 3.8% of the sample. The sequencing input was PBMCs. All receptors come from a male donor in good health and CMV-seronegative.

This chain links TRBV7-2 with TRBJ2-7; 8 bases are a match to TRBD1. The germline gives CDR1 SGHTA, CDR2 FQGNSA. The CDR3 runs to 15 residues. V gave up 2 bases and J gave up 7 bases; unmatched junction bases: 10. The CDR3 is CASSLTGTGGREQYF. CDR3 nucleotides: TGTGCCAGCAGCTTAACGGGAACAGGGGGAAGGGAGCAGTACTTC.

The chain carries TRBV11-2 and TRBJ2-7, with unresolved D. With 0 bases removed from V and 5 bases from J, the gap between germline ends came to 11 bases. CDR1 is SGHAT and CDR2 is FQNNGV in the germline V gene. The CDR3 loop spans 14 amino acids. Written as DNA, the CDR3 is TGTGCCAGCAGCTTAGAACCTAGTGCGAACGAGCAGTACTTC. Its translation: CASSLEPSANEQYF.

The V and J genes are TRBV29-1 and TRBJ1-4; D possibly corresponds to TRBD1 (5 bases). CDR3 size: 14 residues. Germline-derived CDR1 and CDR2 are SQVTM and ANQGSEA. V dropped 3 bases and J dropped 4 bases, with 12 bases sitting between them. DNA for the CDR3: TGCAGCGTTGAGGGAACAGGCAGTAATGAAAAACTGTTTTTT. Protein: CSVEGTGSNEKLFF. The whole variable domain, remainder taken from reference TRBV29-1 and TRBJ1-4, is SAVISQKPSRDICQRGTSLTIQCQVDSQVTMMFWYRQQPGQSLTLIATANQGSEATYESGFVIDKFPISRPNLTFSTLTVSNMSPEDSSIYLCSVEGTGSNEKLFFGSGTQLSVL.

This chain links TRBV5-1 with TRBJ2-7; D remains ambiguous. The CDR3 extends over 13 amino acids. Between the trimmed V and J ends, which lost 4 bases and 2 bases, there was a span of 10 bases. Germline V lookup: CDR1 SGHRS, CDR2 YFSETQ. CDR3 sequence (DNA): TGCGCCAGCAGCCCCTACTCCACCTACGAGCAGTACTTC. It yields the protein CASSPYSTYEQYF.

There are a few counts of this clone. The CDR3 DNA reads TGCGCCAGCAGCCAAACCTACAGGGAATGGATAAACACCATATATTTT. This sequence encodes CASSQTYREWINTIYF. The V gene is TRBV4-1, the J gene TRBJ1-3, with a possible D match to TRBD1 (6 bases). This CDR3 is 16 amino acids long. Trimming stripped 2 bases from V and 6 bases from J, with 17 bases between. The germline gives CDR1 MGHRA, CDR2 YSYEKL.

This chain links TRBV25-1 with TRBJ2-1; 7 nucleotides agree with TRBD2. This CDR3 is 15 amino acids long. Looked up from germline, CDR1 is MGHDK and CDR2 is SYGVNS. J lost 5 bases, V lost 1 base, and 5 bases had no gene match. The DNA for the CDR3 is TGTGCCAGCAGTGAATCTCTAGCGGTAAACAATGAGCAGTTCTTC. Translating gives CASSESLAVNNEQFF.

The V call is TRBV30, the J call TRBJ1-1; D remains ambiguous. Germline V gene data show CDR1 as GTSNPN and CDR2 as SVGIG (reference sequence). The CDR3 has 12 amino acids. V was shortened by 0 bases and J by 7 bases, with 9 bases between the two germline ends. The CDR3 DNA sequence: TGTGCCTGGAGTGTCGGACGGGGTGAAGCTTTCTTT. It yields the protein CAWSVGRGEAFF.

The genes are TRBV19 and TRBJ2-7; D is perhaps TRBD2 (5 bases). V lost 2 bases and J 3 bases, leaving 14 bases between the germline ends. This CDR3 region has 15 residues. Germline lookup yields CDR1 LNHDA and CDR2 SQIVND (reference sequence). CDR3 residues: CASSIQLLGDYEQYF. As DNA, the CDR3 is TGTGCCAGTAGTATACAACTCCTCGGGGACTACGAGCAGTACTTC.

Only one count was recorded for this clone. The chain carries TRBV27 and TRBJ1-2; a weak D match, TRBD1 (5 bases). From germline, CDR1 is MNHEY and CDR2 SMNVEV (reference sequence). The V and J ends lost 4 bases and 6 bases respectively, with 12 bases between them. The CDR3 contains 13 residues. The CDR3 DNA reads as TGTGCCAGCAGTTATCAGGGTGTCGATGGCTACACCTTC. Encoded protein: CASSYQGVDGYTF.

The chain has TRBV19 and TRBJ1-1; D unclear. Germline assignment: CDR1 LNHDA and CDR2 SQIVND (reference sequence). The CDR3 contains 13 residues. Trimming pared 5 bases from V and 5 bases from J, leaving 12 bases between. CDR3 loop: CASSEARWTEAFF. The CDR3 DNA sequence: TGTGCCAGTAGTGAGGCCCGTTGGACTGAAGCTTTCTTT.

This clone was observed a single time. This chain connects TRBV19 to TRBJ2-1; TRBD2 matches at 14 bases. The ends lost 5 bases at V and 6 bases at J; junction bases unmatched: 6. Germline V gene sequence: CDR1 LNHDA, CDR2 SQIVND (reference sequence). The CDR3 is 16 amino acids. The CDR3 region has the DNA TGTGCCAGTAGTGCCCTGGGACTAGCGGGAGCCAATGAGCAGTTCTTC. It specifies CASSALGLAGANEQFF.

This chain connects TRBV30 to TRBJ1-2; D is unclear. Germline V gene data show CDR1 as GTSNPN and CDR2 as SVGIG (reference sequence). Deletions cut 4 bases from V and 8 bases from J, with 11 bases between. This CDR3 region has 11 residues. The CDR3 here is CAWIRPRGYTF. The CDR3, as DNA: TGTGCCTGGATAAGGCCGCGGGGCTACACCTTC.

This chain uses TRBV2 with TRBJ2-1; TRBD2 agrees at 12 bases. The CDR3 is 18 residues long. V shed 5 bases, J shed 9 bases, and the junction held 17 bases outside the gene matches. Germline CDR1 reads SNHLY; CDR2 reads FYNNEI. The CDR3 nucleotides read TGTGCCAGCAGTCCTTCCCGACTAGCGGGGGCCTCGGGGGCTGAGCAGTTCTTC. Protein product: CASSPSRLAGASGAEQFF.

The chain carries TRBV4-1 and TRBJ2-3; TRBD2 agrees at 14 bases. The CDR3 sequence is 17 residues long. Germline CDR1 and CDR2: MGHRA and YSYEKL. J was trimmed by 5 bases and V by 2 bases; bases with no gene match: 6. Here the CDR3 reads CASSQPTSGRAVDTQYF. In DNA form, the CDR3 reads TGCGCCAGCAGCCAACCGACTAGCGGGAGGGCCGTAGATACGCAGTATTTT.

The gene calls are TRBV27 and TRBJ2-5; 9 nucleotides agree with TRBD2. The end of the DNA is better explained by TRBJ2-7, so the J call may be wrong. Per germline, CDR1 MNHEY and CDR2 SMNVEV (reference sequence). CDR3 length: 14 residues. Here the CDR3 DNA reads TGTGCCAGCAGGCTAGCGGGACCAACCTACGAGCAGTACTTC. Protein sequence: CASRLAGPTYEQYF.

The rearrangement joins TRBV14 to TRBJ2-1; 7 bases agree with TRBD1. The CDR3 runs to 13 residues. Germline V gene lookup returns CDR1 SGHDN and CDR2 FVKESK. The ends lost 8 bases at V and 2 bases at J; junction bases unmatched: 3. CDR3 region: CASRDSAYNEQFF. The CDR3 DNA follows: TGTGCCAGCCGGGACAGCGCCTACAATGAGCAGTTCTTC. The variable domain in full, with the rest retrieved from reference TRBV14 and TRBJ2-1, is EAGVTQFPSHSVIEKGQTVTLRCDPISGHDNLYWYRRVMGKEIKFLLHFVKESKQDESGMPNNRFLAERTGGTYSTLKVQPAELEDSGVYFCASRDSAYNEQFFGPGTRLTVL.

On this clone: This CDR3 is also generated by other DNA sequences in the sample. The CDR3, as DNA: TGTGCCAGCAGCTCCAGCTACGAGCAGTACTTC. It specifies CASSSSYEQYF. The chain carries TRBV2 and TRBJ2-7; D not resolved. The CDR3 sequence is 11 residues long. Germline values: CDR1 SNHLY, CDR2 FYNNEI. Trimming took 6 bases from V and 3 from J, leaving 6 bases between them.

The chain is built from TRBV11-2 and TRBJ2-1; no firm D call. The V and J ends lost 4 bases and 0 bases respectively, with 7 bases between them. CDR3 length: 14 residues. Looked up from germline, CDR1 is SGHAT and CDR2 is FQNNGV. This CDR3 reads CASSYKTSYNEQFF. CDR3 DNA sequence: TGTGCCAGCAGCTACAAAACCTCCTACAATGAGCAGTTCTTC.

This clone was recorded a few times. The CDR3 DNA reads as TGCGCCAGCAGCTCGGCGGGTCATGGCTACACCTTC. It codes for CASSSAGHGYTF. V usage is TRBV5-1 and J usage is TRBJ1-2; no clear D gene. Trimming cost V 3 bases and J 6 bases, with 9 bases left between them. CDR1 is SGHRS, CDR2 YFSETQ, per germline. The CDR3 has 12 residues.

The chain couples TRBV2 to TRBJ1-1; 8 nucleotides line up with TRBD1. V was pared by 3 bases and J by 1 base, with 7 bases of the junction left unmatched. Per the germline V gene, CDR1 is SNHLY and CDR2 is FYNNEI. There are 16 residues in the CDR3. CDR3 protein: CASSDIGQGGNTEAFF. CDR3 nucleotides: TGTGCCAGCAGTGACATTGGACAGGGCGGGAACACTGAAGCTTTCTTT.

V and J are TRBV5-1 and TRBJ2-7, with TRBD1 identical over 10 bases. This CDR3 contains 13 residues. The trim removed 5 bases at V and 4 bases at J, leaving 3 bases unmatched. Per germline, CDR1 SGHRS and CDR2 YFSETQ. The CDR3 sequence: CASRRTGGYEQYF. In DNA, the CDR3 is TGCGCCAGCAGACGGACAGGGGGTTACGAGCAGTACTTC.

The chain combines TRBV21-1 with TRBJ1-5; TRBD1 reflects the table's D call only, with no check against the DNA. TRBV21-1 is a listed pseudogene. The CDR3 length is 16 residues. CDR3 nucleotides: TGTGCCAGCAGCAAGGAACAGGGCGAGGGCAATCAGCCCCAGCATTTT. Encoded protein: CASSKEQGEGNQPQHF.

This chain connects TRBV18 to TRBJ1-1; D is perhaps TRBD1 (5 bases). Trimming cost V 3 bases and J 1 base, with 9 bases left between them. The CDR3 spans 14 residues. The germline CDR1 and CDR2 sequences are KGHSH and LQKENI. CDR3 sequence: CASSPTQGNTEAFF. CDR3 in DNA: TGTGCCAGCTCACCCACCCAGGGGAACACTGAAGCTTTCTTT.

The chain joins TRBV7-9 to TRBJ1-2, with D maybe TRBD1 (5 bases). This CDR3 comprises 16 residues. V dropped 5 bases and J dropped 8 bases, with 24 bases sitting between them. Looked up from germline, CDR1 is SEHNR and CDR2 is FQNEAQ (reference sequence). DNA of the CDR3: TGTGCCAGCAGCCGACCACCCGGGGGGAGAGTTTTGGGCTACACCTTC. Its protein product is CASSRPPGGRVLGYTF.

This clone showed up just a few times. This chain links TRBV15 with TRBJ2-5; the match to TRBD1 covers 9 bases. The J call could be wrong; TRBJ2-7 is a better fit for the DNA end. Germline-derived CDR1 and CDR2 are LNHNV and YYDKDF (reference sequence). The CDR3 sequence is 16 residues long. CDR3: CATSKDPGQGYYEQYF. CDR3 nucleotide sequence: TGTGCCACCAGCAAAGACCCGGGACAGGGCTACTACGAGCAGTACTTC.

This clone was observed a few times. The DNA is omitted, as the CDR3 cannot be located on it reliably, and the CDR3 follows TCRdb's listing. The chain is built from TRBV29-1 and TRBJ2-7; TRBD2 reflects the table's D call only, with no check against the DNA. The germline V gene encodes CDR1 SQVTM and CDR2 ANQGSEA. From its first to its last residue, the CDR3 has 14 amino acids. This chain's CDR3 is CSVAGGIAGGPEYF.

The chain uses TRBV15 and TRBJ2-5, with 7 nucleotides matching TRBD1. J gave up 0 bases and V 0 bases, and 4 bases lay outside the gene matches. The CDR3 extends over 16 amino acids. Germline CDR1 LNHNV, CDR2 YYDKDF (reference sequence). The CDR3 here is CATSRERDSDQETQYF. CDR3 coding DNA: TGTGCCACCAGCAGAGAAAGGGACAGTGACCAAGAGACCCAGTACTTC.

The CDR3: CASSDSFTGELFF. CDR3 in DNA: TGCGCCAGCAGTGACAGTTTCACCGGGGAGCTGTTTTTT. This rearrangement joins TRBV10-1 to TRBJ2-2; D is unclear. The ends were cut back, 3 bases at V and 4 bases at J, with 6 bases in the middle. Germline assignment: CDR1 WNHNN and CDR2 SYGVQD (reference sequence). The CDR3 totals 13 residues.

The chain couples TRBV5-1 to TRBJ1-3; D is unclear. Germline values: CDR1 SGHRS, CDR2 YFSETQ. Trimming took 5 bases from V and 0 from J, leaving 15 bases between them. This CDR3 contains 16 residues. CDR3 sequence reads: CASRPLTGNSGNTIYF. The CDR3 DNA reads TGCGCCAGCAGACCCCTGACCGGGAACTCTGGAAACACCATATATTTT.

The chain combines TRBV18 with TRBJ2-1, with 7 bases aligning to TRBD2. The CDR3 is 15 residues long. CDR1 and CDR2 from the germline V gene are KGHSH and LQKENI. V shed 3 bases, J shed 4 bases, and the junction held 6 bases outside the gene matches. The CDR3 sequence is CASSPIGGGYNEQFF. The CDR3 coding sequence is TGTGCCAGCTCACCGATTGGGGGAGGGTACAATGAGCAGTTCTTC.